The rows below give T cell receptor beta chains drawn from one sample of a study of radiation and T cells in renal cell carcinoma. Repertoires were generated with immunoSEQ multiplex PCR, while TCRdb's copy carries only in-frame clones and drops some. The table has 150,000 to 200,000 clones, 88% seen once. The sample was blood, taken from a patient whose treatment included radiotherapy and nephrectomy. The receptors here all came from a woman between 50 and 59 years old with renal cell carcinoma. Each CDR3 is given with its conserved first and last residue. D genes are given only for firm matches.

NA,13,TRBJ2-7,TRBV9,TGTGCCAGCAGCCCAGGCGGGCTGTACGAGCAGTACTTC,CASSPGGLYEQYF
NA,15,TRBJ2-3,TRBV11-3,TGTGCCAGCAGCTTACATAGCGTAGGGTCTGATACGCAGTATTTT,CASSLHSVGSDTQYF
NA,14,TRBJ1-5,TRBV28,TGTGCCAGCAGGACCCCGGGCCTCGATCAGCCCCAGCATTTT,CASRTPGLDQPQHF
TRBD2,14,TRBJ2-3,TRBV5-1,TGCGCCAGCAGCATTAGCGGGGGGGTGGATACGCAGTATTTT,CASSISGGVDTQYF
TRBD2,12,TRBJ2-1,TRBV6-4,TGTGCCAGCAGACATGGGGGGGGTGAGCAGTTCTTC,CASRHGGGEQFF
NA,11,TRBJ1-2,TRBV20-1,TGCATCGCTGGGACTGGCTATGGCTACACCTTC,CIAGTGYGYTF
NA,16,TRBJ2-7,TRBV6-6,TGTGCCAGCAGTTACTCGAACCCTTCTAGGGCCTACGAGCAGTACTTC,CASSYSNPSRAYEQYF
TRBD1,13,TRBJ2-5,TRBV6-1,TGTGCCAGCACCCTAGACAGGGAAGAGACCCAGTACTTC,CASTLDREETQYF
NA,13,TRBJ2-1,TRBV7-2,TGTGCCAGCAGCTTAGGGTCCTACAATGAGCAGTTCTTC,CASSLGSYNEQFF
NA,14,TRBJ2-5,TRBV30,TGTGCCTGGAGTATAAGCCCGGGACTTGAGACCCAGTACTTC,CAWSISPGLETQYF
NA,14,TRBJ2-3,TRBV6-4,TGTGCCAGCAGTGACCAACACTCCGCAGATACGCAGTATTTT,CASSDQHSADTQYF